This TCR beta chain was identified during a study of blood T cell repertoires in COVID-19 (dated by TCRdb to 2018 to 2021). As for the study more broadly: Collaborator samples came from the United States, Italy and Spain and covered acute and convalescent phases of COVID-19. Nearly every sample came with metadata listing a de-identified subject ID, COVID-19 status, age in years and sex. The samples were drawn from two sources: the first 160 participants of the ongoing ImmuneRACE study, and over 1,000 subjects contributed by 6 global collaborators. Where HLA class I and class II types were available, the types were taken from metadata supplied by the sample provider, not from assay-based typing. A freely available public database, intended as a resource for researchers studying the immune response to SARS-CoV-2, is where the repertoires were released. The material from the prospective study consisted of cDNA or gDNA derived from T cells, B-cell-depleted T cells, or PBMCs. Subjects who had been exposed to COVID-19, were actively infected with it, or had recovered from it provided the deeply sampled blood TCRbeta repertoires that made up the dataset. Paper-wide results and their limitations: The quantity of clinical and demographic metadata differed by source and by participant and was supplied without curation.

A note on this clone: Its antigen has not been determined. Base qualities were left out, and no much larger clone turns up one base away.

Another Seattle source contributed samples from volunteer blood donors who had recovered from COVID-19. Whole blood was collected in K2EDTA tubes by collaborating institutions according to the institutions' own protocols. For TCRbeta analysis, collaborators shipped samples as frozen whole blood, isolated PBMCs, or DNA extracted from either of those sample types. TCRbeta CDR3 regions were amplified from genomic DNA using the immunoSEQ Assay, a bias-controlled multiplex PCR. In the paper's pipeline: The number of nucleated cells in each sample was estimated from the amplification of reference gene primers within the assay. To quantify the absolute abundance of each unique TCRbeta CDR3 rearrangement, sequence reads were collapsed and filtered. For each sample, productive Simpson clonality was calculated as the square root of Simpson's diversity index over productive rearrangements. Imported from immuneACCESS, the table was reduced by TCRdb to in-frame sequences with V and J called. These copies leave out some clones; in studies compared against another copy, an unresolved V gene accounts for under half, and the cause of the remainder is not known. V, J and clone size were drawn from that table, and D and trimming were deduced from the DNA. The sample profile shows 200,000 to 300,000 clones; roughly 90% of them were found once. The ten largest clones represent about 4.1% of the sample.

The CDR3 sequence holds 16 residues, the cysteine and phenylalanine included. Only the CDR3 part of the read is kept: 48 bases, read in frame from the first base. Looking up the germline V gene yields CDR1 SGHDT and CDR2 YYEEEE. V and J lose 1 base and 7 bases, and a span of 18 bases separates them. This TCR was sampled from a man between 60 and 70 years old who had recovered from COVID-19. The chain uses TRBV5-6 and TRBJ1-5, with a tentative D gene TRBD1 over 5 matching bases. Sequencing was carried out using peripheral blood. The DNA sequence follows: TGTGCCAGCAGCTTGAGACCAAAATCGGGGGAACAGCCCCAGCATTTT. The encoded protein is CASSLRPKSGEQPQHF.